This entry describes one T cell receptor (beta chain). What it recognizes is unknown. This sample was taken from a study of vaccination and CD4 T cells after COVID-19. Across the whole study: Post-COVID sampling occurred a median approximately 99 days after diagnosis (range 35 to 161). The study's findings and limits: Clonotypes reactive to SARS-CoV-2 had a median that went up from roughly 21 to 40, but not significantly.

Regarding treatment: roughly ten-day PBMC culture with coronavirus spike peptide pools or control peptides (ViraFEST assay). The CDR3 totals 14 residues. Trimming took off 3 bases at V and 0 bases at J, with 9 bases between the two ends. Oncomine TCR Beta short-read sequencing was applied to DNA from cultured CD4+ T cells. One entry per CDR3 protein, called by TCRdb with MiXCR from the PCR reads. The table includes roughly 20,000 distinct CDR3 sequences, 26% detected once. Sequences were obtained from cultured CD4+ T cells from blood. The receptor was derived from a human donor with COVID-19. The chain links TRBV12-3 or TRBV12-4 to TRBJ2-7; unclear D gene. The DNA of the CDR3 is TGTGCCAGCAGTTTCACCAGGAGCTCCTACGAGCAGTACTTC. As protein: CASSFTRSSYEQYF.